This record covers a single T cell receptor beta chain. Its antigen remains unknown. Germline assignment: CDR1 SGHRS and CDR2 YFSETQ. V was clipped by 0 bases and J by 10 bases, with 16 bases between them. The CDR3 length is 14 residues. Both 60 Vbeta primers and 13 Jbeta primers went into the PCR. The protocol was immunoSEQ multiplex PCR, while the TCRdb copy is restricted to in-frame clones and leaves out a portion. The sample contains 65,000 to 70,000 clones, around 74% of which appear only once. The sample originates from a study of cytomegalovirus exposure and HLA in healthy donors. Study-wide background: In terms of ancestry, the Caucasian-associated cluster contained about 80% of the roughly 400 genotyped donors. Overall study findings and caveats: With high specificity and sensitivity, the classifier reportedly diagnosed cytomegalovirus status. Later genetic work tied a missense DCLRE1C variant to beta-chain V and J trimming.

This sequence originates from a woman aged 30 to 39 in good health and CMV-seropositive. Sequencing was done on a sample of PBMCs. This sequence joins TRBV5-1 and TRBJ1-1; D remains unclear. CDR3 sequence reads: CASSLDWPGQVAFF. The CDR3 DNA is TGCGCCAGCAGCTTGGATTGGCCAGGTCAAGTAGCTTTCTTT.